This T cell receptor beta chain was recorded in a study of shared T cell receptors in the human thymus. The CDR3 has 15 amino acids. Per germline, CDR1 MNHEY and CDR2 SVGAGI. Germline trimming cut 0 bases from V and 1 base from J; bases unmatched to any gene: 2. Using immunoSEQ multiplex PCR, the repertoire was profiled, and TCRdb retains in-frame clones only, with some absent. The table has roughly 710,000 clones, 70% to 90% seen once; the top ten hold 0.008% to 0.011%. This sample was also put to use in a study of human thymus T cells. That report notes: Resections from corrective heart surgery supplied the thymus tissue. Unrelated individuals reportedly shared highly overlapping thymic TCR repertoires.

Sequenced: thymocytes. The clonotype was recovered from a girl less than two years old with a congenital heart defect. J is TRBJ1-1 and V is TRBV6-5; 7 bases line up with TRBD1. Here the CDR3 DNA reads TGTGCCAGCAGTTACTCTGCAGGGGGGAACACTGAAGCTTTCTTT. Protein sequence: CASSYSAGGNTEAFF.